The rows below give T cell receptor beta chains drawn from one sample of a study of siplizumab effects on memory and regulatory T cells. Some clones are missing from TCRdb's copy, which holds only in-frame ones; the method was immunoSEQ multiplex PCR. The sample shows about 100,000 clones, 91% of them seen only once. Input material: CD4+ T cells sorted from blood. These receptor sequences come from a human donor in good health. Some clones in this sample may be carry-over from other donors' samples. Both conserved end residues are part of each CDR3. The D gene is left open where the match is weak. Clone size, where shown, is once, few, many, or a class for clones that have expanded.

TRBJ2-4 | TRBV28 | TRBD1 | . | TGTGCCAGCAGACAGGGGGCTCGGAACATTCAGTACTTC | CASRQGARNIQYF
TRBJ2-5 | TRBV5-1 | . | . | TGCGCCAGCTCGCAGACTAGTACTGAGACCCAGTACTTC | CASSQTSTETQYF
TRBJ1-5 | TRBV19 | . | . | TGTGCCAGTAGTATGGAAATTAATCAGCCCCAGCATTTT | CASSMEINQPQHF
TRBJ2-5 | TRBV18 | . | . | TGTGCCAGCTCACCATTACCAGGGGAGACCCAGTACTTC | CASSPLPGETQYF
TRBJ2-2 | TRBV2 | TRBD2 | . | TGTGCCAGCAGTCGACTAGCGGTCACCGGGGAGCTGTTTTTT | CASSRLAVTGELFF
TRBJ2-7 | TRBV4-2 | . | . | TGTGCCAGCAGCCACCCCGGGACTCGAACTACTTACGAGCAGTACTTC | CASSHPGTRTTYEQYF
TRBJ2-3 | TRBV6-1 | TRBD2 | . | TGTGCCAGCAGGCCCGGACTAGCGGGAGGAGATACGCAGTATTTT | CASRPGLAGGDTQYF
TRBJ2-2 | TRBV18 | . | . | TGTGCCAGCTCACCTCCCGGAAGGGTTTCGAACACCGGGGAGCTGTTTTTT | CASSPPGRVSNTGELFF
TRBJ2-7 | TRBV7-8 | TRBD2 | . | TGTGCCAGCAGCCAATGGACTAGCGGCCCCTACGAGCAGTACTTC | CASSQWTSGPYEQYF
TRBJ1-2 | TRBV7-8 | . | . | TGTGCCAGCAGCTTCAGAGGGGGACTCATTGGTTGG | CASSFRGGLIGW
TRBJ2-5 | TRBV19 | . | once | TGTGCCAGTAGCGATGTACCGGGACCTGGGGCAGAGACCCAGTACTTC | CASSDVPGPGAETQYF
TRBJ2-7 | TRBV5-4 | . | . | TGTGCCAGCAGCTTGTCTGGGGGAGGAGGGGAGCAGTACTTC | CASSLSGGGGEQYF
TRBJ2-1 | TRBV9 | . | . | TGTGCCAGCAGCGGACTGCTCAATGAGCAGTTCTTC | CASSGLLNEQFF
TRBJ2-5 | TRBV7-2 | . | . | TGTGCCAGCAGCTCCCATTTTGGAGGGTTCCAGGAGACCCAGTACTTC | CASSSHFGGFQETQYF
TRBJ1-4 | TRBV7-9 | TRBD1 | . | TGTGCCAGCAGCCTGACCGGGACAGGGCATGAAAAACTGTTTTTT | CASSLTGTGHEKLFF
TRBJ1-1 | TRBV19 | . | . | TGTGCCAGTAGTATCAAGGCTGAAGCTTTCTTT | CASSIKAEAFF
TRBJ2-7 | TRBV7-6 | TRBD1 | . | TGTGCCAGCAGCTCCGGAGGGGGGACAGGGGTCCCCTACGAGCAGTACTTC | CASSSGGGTGVPYEQYF
TRBJ2-5 | TRBV5-6 | . | . | TGTGCCAGCAGCTCTCCGGGACACAGCCAAGAGACCCAGTACTTC | CASSSPGHSQETQYF